This is a list of T cell receptor beta chains from one sample in a study of T cell repertoires in cytomegalovirus infection. One entry per CDR3 protein results from TCRdb running MiXCR on the reads. In the table there are approximately 180,000 distinct CDR3 sequences, 8.5% to 10% of which are singletons. Sequenced sample: PBMCs. The receptors stem from a human donor in good health (CMV status not recorded). Some clones in this sample may be carry-over from other donors' samples. The CDR3 runs from the conserved cysteine through the conserved F or W. A D gene is named only where the DNA matches it firmly. Expanded clones get a size class; other rows say once, few or many, or leave the size out.

V: TRBV28; size: few; D: -; J: TRBJ2-1; DNA: TGTGCCAGTTATGAAGCGGGCCCCTCCTACAATGAGCAGTTCTTC; CDR3: CASYEAGPSYNEQFF
V: TRBV7-9; size: -; D: -; J: TRBJ2-5; DNA: TGTGCCAGCAGCTTAGAAGGCGGGACCCAAGAGACCCAGTACTTC; CDR3: CASSLEGGTQETQYF
V: TRBV11-2; size: -; D: TRBD2; J: TRBJ2-5; DNA: TGTGCCAGCAGCTCCGGGCGGGGGGTTGCCAAAGAGACCCAGTACTTC; CDR3: CASSSGRGVAKETQYF
V: TRBV12-3/TRBV12-4; size: many; D: TRBD2; J: TRBJ2-3; DNA: TGTGCCAGCAGTTTCCTAGCGGGATTCACAGATACGCAGTATTTT; CDR3: CASSFLAGFTDTQYF
V: TRBV28; size: many; D: -; J: TRBJ2-7; DNA: TGTGCCAGCAGCTTAGGCGGGGATACCTACGAGCAGTACTTC; CDR3: CASSLGGDTYEQYF
V: TRBV30; size: -; D: TRBD2; J: TRBJ2-3; DNA: TGTGCCTGGAGTTCTAGCGGGAGCACAGATACGCAGTATTTT; CDR3: CAWSSSGSTDTQYF
V: TRBV28; size: many; D: -; J: TRBJ1-1; DNA: TGTGCCAGCAGTTTTGGGCAGTTTGCCACTGAAGCTTTCTTT; CDR3: CASSFGQFATEAFF
V: TRBV19; size: many; D: TRBD1; J: TRBJ1-5; DNA: TGTGCCAGTAGTAGAACGGACAGGGCTAATCAGCCCCAGCATTTT; CDR3: CASSRTDRANQPQHF
V: TRBV20-1; size: many; D: -; J: TRBJ1-1; DNA: TGCAGTGCTAGCCGGGGTTTATACACTGAAGCTTTCTTT; CDR3: CSASRGLYTEAFF
V: TRBV30; size: many; D: TRBD1; J: TRBJ1-1; DNA: TGTGCCTGGGCCGCAGGGGGTGCCCCTATGAAAGCTTTCTTT; CDR3: CAWAAGGAPMKAFF
V: TRBV13; size: -; D: TRBD2; J: TRBJ2-4; DNA: TGTGCCAGCAGACTGACTAGCGGGGGGGCGAAAGCCAAAAACATTCAGTACTTC; CDR3: CASRLTSGGAKAKNIQYF
V: TRBV7-2; size: many; D: -; J: TRBJ2-2; DNA: TGTGCCAGCAGCACCGGCACAGGGTTCAACACCGGGGAGCTGTTTTTT; CDR3: CASSTGTGFNTGELFF
V: TRBV4-3; size: -; D: TRBD1; J: TRBJ2-5; DNA: TGCGCCAGCAGCCAAGACCCGGGACAGGGGGAGACCCAGTACTTC; CDR3: CASSQDPGQGETQYF
V: TRBV14; size: few; D: -; J: TRBJ1-6; DNA: TGTGCCAGCAGCCAAGATCGGGGCGGAAATTCACCCCTCCACTTT; CDR3: CASSQDRGGNSPLHF
V: TRBV28; size: many; D: -; J: TRBJ2-5; DNA: TGTGCCAGCAGTTCTTTCGGTCAGATTCAAGAGACCCAGTACTTC; CDR3: CASSSFGQIQETQYF
V: TRBV10-3; size: -; D: -; J: TRBJ1-2; DNA: TGTGCCATCAGTGCACCCCACGAGGGATATGGCTACACCTTC; CDR3: CAISAPHEGYGYTF
V: TRBV7-2; size: many; D: -; J: TRBJ1-3; DNA: TGTGCCAGCAGCTTTCGGGCCCCCGGGGGGGGGCTTAGGTCTGGAAACACCATATATTTT; CDR3: CASSFRAPGGGLRSGNTIYF
V: TRBV24-1; size: few; D: TRBD2; J: TRBJ2-2; DNA: TGTGCCACCAGTGATCCAGGGACTAGCGGGGGGTTCTACAACACCGGGGAGCTGTTTTTT; CDR3: CATSDPGTSGGFYNTGELFF
V: TRBV20-1; size: -; D: -; J: TRBJ1-2; DNA: TGCAGTTCCCGACACGAAGCCTATGGCTACACCTTC; CDR3: CSSRHEAYGYTF
V: TRBV7-2; size: many; D: -; J: TRBJ1-4; DNA: TGTGCCAGCAGCCCGCGACAGGCCGGGTCGCCCGCTAATGAAAAACTGTTTTTT; CDR3: CASSPRQAGSPANEKLFF
V: TRBV29-1; size: -; D: -; J: TRBJ1-2; DNA: TGCAGCGTTGAGGCGGACAGTTTTGGTGTCTACACCTTC; CDR3: CSVEADSFGVYTF
V: TRBV28; size: many; D: TRBD2; J: TRBJ2-1; DNA: TGTGCCAGCAGAGGGACTAGCGGGAGCCCTTACAATGAGCAGTTCTTC; CDR3: CASRGTSGSPYNEQFF
V: TRBV7-8; size: many; D: TRBD2; J: TRBJ2-1; DNA: TGTGCCAGCAGCTTAGGTCGGCGGGAGTGGGAGAATGAGCAGTTCTTC; CDR3: CASSLGRREWENEQFF
V: TRBV7-2; size: many; D: -; J: TRBJ2-3; DNA: TGTGCCAGCAGCTTAAGGCGGGTACATAGGGGCCCCCCAGATACGCAGTATTTT; CDR3: CASSLRRVHRGPPDTQYF
V: TRBV4-3; size: -; D: -; J: TRBJ2-7; DNA: TGCGCCAGCAGCCAAGACCCCAGCCCGACCGGCGAGCAGTACTTC; CDR3: CASSQDPSPTGEQYF
V: TRBV7-8; size: -; D: TRBD1; J: TRBJ1-1; DNA: TGTGCCAGCACCAGGGACAGGGGGAACACTGAAGCTTTCTTT; CDR3: CASTRDRGNTEAFF
V: TRBV23-1; size: many; D: TRBD1; J: TRBJ1-5; DNA: TGCGCCAGCAGTCAATCGTTAGGGGGCAGGGATCAGCCCCAGCATTTT; CDR3: CASSQSLGGRDQPQHF
V: TRBV16; size: -; D: -; J: TRBJ1-2; DNA: TGTGCCAGCAGCCAATCCAAGACTCCTATCGGGGGCTACACCTTC; CDR3: CASSQSKTPIGGYTF
V: TRBV20-1; size: -; D: -; J: TRBJ1-2; DNA: TGCAGTGCTAGAGATATGGGGGCGCATGGCTACACCTTC; CDR3: CSARDMGAHGYTF
V: TRBV2; size: -; D: TRBD2; J: TRBJ2-2; DNA: TGTGCCAGCCTGGGAGGGCTAGAGGTGTTTTTT; CDR3: CASLGGLEVFF
V: TRBV6-1; size: many; D: TRBD1; J: TRBJ1-2; DNA: TGTGCCAGCAGTGGTGACAGGGGCGTGCTTGGCTACACCTTC; CDR3: CASSGDRGVLGYTF
V: TRBV7-2; size: many; D: -; J: TRBJ2-7; DNA: TGTGCCAGCAGCTTAGGACACTTCTACGAGCAGTACTTC; CDR3: CASSLGHFYEQYF
V: TRBV7-2; size: many; D: -; J: TRBJ1-2; DNA: TGTGCCAGCAGCTTAAGTCGGGGGGCCAGTGGCTACACCTTC; CDR3: CASSLSRGASGYTF
V: TRBV9; size: -; D: TRBD1; J: TRBJ1-6; DNA: TGTGCCAGCAGCTTCCGACAGGGGCGAAATTCACCCCTCCACTTT; CDR3: CASSFRQGRNSPLHF
V: TRBV6-6; size: -; D: TRBD1; J: TRBJ2-3; DNA: TGTGCCAGCAGTTTCCTGACAGGGTTTAGCACAGATACGCAGTATTTT; CDR3: CASSFLTGFSTDTQYF
V: TRBV7-2; size: many; D: -; J: TRBJ1-2; DNA: TGTGCCAGCAGCTTAGTATCCGCAGGATTCTATGGCTACACCTTC; CDR3: CASSLVSAGFYGYTF
V: TRBV2; size: many; D: TRBD1; J: TRBJ2-2; DNA: TGTGCCAGCAGACCCTCAGGGGGCAGTGGCACCGGGGAGCTGTTTTTT; CDR3: CASRPSGGSGTGELFF
V: TRBV6-1; size: many; D: TRBD2; J: TRBJ2-1; DNA: TGTGCCAGCAGCTGGACTAGCGGGAGGGCCCACAATGAGCAGTTCTTC; CDR3: CASSWTSGRAHNEQFF
V: TRBV4-3; size: -; D: -; J: TRBJ1-2; DNA: TGCGCCAGCAGCCAAGACCAAGGACATTTTAGCGATGGCTACACCTTC; CDR3: CASSQDQGHFSDGYTF
V: TRBV7-2; size: many; D: -; J: TRBJ2-6; DNA: TGTGCCAGCATAAGGGGGGTGAGCTCTGGGGCCAACGTCCTGACTTTC; CDR3: CASIRGVSSGANVLTF
V: TRBV6-2/TRBV6-3; size: few; D: -; J: TRBJ2-7; DNA: TGTGCCAGCAGTTACTCGGCGGGGTTTTTCCTAGGCGAGCAGTACTTC; CDR3: CASSYSAGFFLGEQYF
V: TRBV9; size: -; D: TRBD1; J: TRBJ1-2; DNA: TGTGCCAGCAGCGTAGAGACGGGACAGGGGGTCTACACCTTC; CDR3: CASSVETGQGVYTF
V: TRBV18; size: -; D: -; J: TRBJ2-7; DNA: TGTGCCAGCTCACCATTGGCTAGCTTGGATGGCGAGCAGTACTTC; CDR3: CASSPLASLDGEQYF
V: TRBV20-1; size: many; D: TRBD1; J: TRBJ1-5; DNA: TGCAGTGCAACAGACAGGGCTTCCAATCAGCCCCAGCATTTT; CDR3: CSATDRASNQPQHF
V: TRBV7-2; size: many; D: -; J: TRBJ1-2; DNA: TGTGCCAGCAGCTCGTTACAGCTATCTGGCTACACCTTC; CDR3: CASSSLQLSGYTF
V: TRBV6-2/TRBV6-3; size: -; D: TRBD2; J: TRBJ2-7; DNA: TGTGCCAGCACCTCCGGGCTAGCGGGCGAGCAGTACTTC; CDR3: CASTSGLAGEQYF
V: TRBV7-2; size: many; D: -; J: TRBJ2-7; DNA: TGTGCCAGCAGCTTAACGGAGGGGCGGTTCTACGAGCAGTACTTC; CDR3: CASSLTEGRFYEQYF
V: TRBV6-2/TRBV6-3; size: many; D: -; J: TRBJ2-5; DNA: TGTGCCAGCAGTTACTCGAGCAGGGGAGAGACCCAGTACTTC; CDR3: CASSYSSRGETQYF
V: TRBV4-3; size: many; D: -; J: TRBJ1-1; DNA: TGCGCCAGCAGCCAAGACGTTCTCTTGGCTGAAGCTTTCTTT; CDR3: CASSQDVLLAEAFF
V: TRBV30; size: few; D: -; J: TRBJ1-5; DNA: TGTGCCTGGAGTGGTGGGGGAAGCAATCAGCCCCAGCATTTT; CDR3: CAWSGGGSNQPQHF
V: TRBV11-2; size: many; D: TRBD2; J: TRBJ2-1; DNA: TGTGCCAGCAGCTTGGGGACTAGCGGGAACAATGAGCAGTTCTTC; CDR3: CASSLGTSGNNEQFF
V: TRBV29-1; size: -; D: TRBD1; J: TRBJ1-1; DNA: TGCAGCGTTGGGCCCTACAGGGGCGGAACTGAAGCTTTCTTT; CDR3: CSVGPYRGGTEAFF
V: TRBV7-2; size: many; D: -; J: TRBJ2-3; DNA: TGTGCCAGCGGCCAAGGAGGCACAGATACGCAGTATTTT; CDR3: CASGQGGTDTQYF
V: TRBV7-2; size: many; D: TRBD2; J: TRBJ2-1; DNA: TGTGCCAGCAGCCCTATAGCGGGAGTGGTCAATGAGCAGTTCTTC; CDR3: CASSPIAGVVNEQFF
V: TRBV19; size: many; D: -; J: TRBJ2-5; DNA: TGTGCCAGTAGTATAGGCAGGGTCTGGGAGACCCAGTACTTC; CDR3: CASSIGRVWETQYF
V: TRBV20-1; size: many; D: TRBD1; J: TRBJ2-4; DNA: TGCAGTGCTATAAGAAAAGGGACAGGGGGATGGAACATTCAGTACTTC; CDR3: CSAIRKGTGGWNIQYF
V: TRBV7-2; size: many; D: -; J: TRBJ1-1; DNA: TGTGCCAGCAGGAACGGGGCAGGTGGGACTGAAGCTTTCTTT; CDR3: CASRNGAGGTEAFF
V: TRBV29-1; size: -; D: TRBD2; J: TRBJ2-1; DNA: TGCAGCGTAGCAGGTCGGACTAGCGGGGGAAATGAGCAGTTCTTC; CDR3: CSVAGRTSGGNEQFF
V: TRBV11-2; size: few; D: -; J: TRBJ2-1; DNA: TGTGCCAGCAGCTTAGATGCGCGGGACAATGAGCAGTTCTTC; CDR3: CASSLDARDNEQFF
V: TRBV28; size: many; D: -; J: TRBJ2-4; DNA: TGTGCCAGCAGTTATAACAAAAACATTCAGTACTTC; CDR3: CASSYNKNIQYF